Listed below are T cell receptor beta chains from one sample, sequenced in a study of T-cell memory formation after mild COVID-19. From the 5' RACE reads, TCRdb called clonotypes with MiXCR, one entry per CDR3 protein. This sample has about 110,000 distinct CDR3 sequences, with over 15% found just once. Sequencing used PBMCs or a T cell subset sorted from them (not recorded which). Every receptor here comes from a man aged 18 to 29 who had mild COVID-19 (a few samples of this study predate the infection). Cell type and time point are not known. Both conserved end residues are part of each CDR3. The D gene is left open where the match is weak. Size tells how often a clone was seen (once, few, many) or the class of an expanded clone, and some rows leave it out.

>NA|NA|TRBJ1-2|TRBV5-5
TGTGCCAGCATCCCTGACACGAACTATGGCTACACCTTC
CASIPDTNYGYTF
>few|NA|TRBJ1-1|TRBV7-9
TGTGCCAGCAGCCCGGGCCTACCTGAAGCTTTCTTT
CASSPGLPEAFF
>few|NA|TRBJ2-2|TRBV15
TGTGCCACCAGCAGAGATCTCGCCGGGGAGCTGTTTTTT
CATSRDLAGELFF
>once|TRBD1|TRBJ2-2|TRBV4-3
TGCGCCAGCAGCCAGCGGCCCGGGACAGGGATCGGGGAGCTGTATTTT
CASSQRPGTGIGELYF
>NA|TRBD2|TRBJ2-6|TRBV30
TGTGCCTGGGCGGGGGCTGGGGCCAACGTCCTGACTTTC
CAWAGAGANVLTF
>few|NA|TRBJ2-7|TRBV6-2/TRBV6-3
TGTGCCAGCAGTCACGGGCCCGAGCAGTACTTC
CASSHGPEQYF
>NA|NA|TRBJ2-5|TRBV7-2
TGTGCCAGCAGCCCTCGGGGGAACCAAGAGACCCAGTACTTC
CASSPRGNQETQYF
>NA|TRBD2|TRBJ2-3|TRBV5-4
TGTGCCAGCAGCAAACGGACTAGCGGGGGTACAGATACGCAGTATTTT
CASSKRTSGGTDTQYF
>NA|NA|TRBJ2-1|TRBV5-1
TGCGCCAGCAGCTTGGCCCAGGGCGAGCAGTTCTTC
CASSLAQGEQFF
>NA|NA|TRBJ2-3|TRBV7-9
TGTGCCAGCAGCTCCCCCTTGGGTGCGGGACAGCACACAGATACGCAGTATTTT
CASSSPLGAGQHTDTQYF
>few|TRBD1|TRBJ2-7|TRBV10-3
TGTGCCACCACCCCAGGGGGCGGCTCCTACGAGCAGTACTTC
CATTPGGGSYEQYF
>many|TRBD1|TRBJ2-5|TRBV24-1
TGTGCCACCCGAACAGGGGCGGAGGAGACCCAGTACTTC
CATRTGAEETQYF
>few|NA|TRBJ2-1|TRBV6-2/TRBV6-3
TGTGCCAGCAGACCACCCTCAGGAGAGCAGTTCTTC
CASRPPSGEQFF
>few|NA|TRBJ2-4|TRBV2
TGTGCCAGCGGGTACGCCAAAAACATTCAGTACTTC
CASGYAKNIQYF
>few|NA|TRBJ2-7|TRBV12-3/TRBV12-4
TGTGCCAGCAGTTTTAGCCCGGGATCCTACGAGCAGTACTTC
CASSFSPGSYEQYF
>few|TRBD1|TRBJ1-1|TRBV12-5
TGTGCTAGTGGTCCCGGACAGGGGGCTGGCAACACTGAAGCTTTCTTT
CASGPGQGAGNTEAFF
>NA|NA|TRBJ2-5|TRBV20-1
TGCAGTGCTAGTAACATAGCGCTTCTGGGGAGGGAGACCCAGTACTTC
CSASNIALLGRETQYF
>few|NA|TRBJ1-6|TRBV2
TGTGCCAGCAACGGGGGGCAGGGGAGCTCCTATAATTCACCCCTCCACTTT
CASNGGQGSSYNSPLHF
>few|NA|TRBJ2-3|TRBV7-3
TGTGCCAGCAGCTTACTTTCCTGGCAGGGCACAGATACGCAGTATTTT
CASSLLSWQGTDTQYF
>NA|NA|TRBJ1-4|TRBV28
TGTGCCAGCAGTTTGGACGAGGGGAGCTCAGTGGCTAATGAAAAACTGTTTTTT
CASSLDEGSSVANEKLFF
>NA|NA|TRBJ1-2|TRBV6-2/TRBV6-3
TGTGCCAGCAGTTTAAACAGGGTGGACTATGGCTACACCTTC
CASSLNRVDYGYTF
>few|TRBD2|TRBJ2-2|TRBV12-3/TRBV12-4
TGTGCCAGCAGTTTCTCTGGGACTAGCGGCGGGGAGCTGTTTTTT
CASSFSGTSGGELFF